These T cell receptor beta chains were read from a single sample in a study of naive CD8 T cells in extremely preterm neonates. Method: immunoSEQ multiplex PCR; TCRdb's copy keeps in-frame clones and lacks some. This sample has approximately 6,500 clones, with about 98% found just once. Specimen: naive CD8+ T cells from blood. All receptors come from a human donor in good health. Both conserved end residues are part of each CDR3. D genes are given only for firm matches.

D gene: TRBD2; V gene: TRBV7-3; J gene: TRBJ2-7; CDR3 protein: CASSLYPRGLAGEEQYF; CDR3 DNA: TGTGCCAGCAGCTTATACCCTAGGGGACTAGCGGGAGAAGAGCAGTACTTC
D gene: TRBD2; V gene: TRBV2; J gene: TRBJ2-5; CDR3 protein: CASSKGLAGYQETQYF; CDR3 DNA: TGTGCCAGCAGCAAGGGACTAGCGGGTTACCAAGAGACCCAGTACTTC
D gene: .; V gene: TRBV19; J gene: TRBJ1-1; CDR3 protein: CASSIAREAFF; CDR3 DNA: TGTGCCAGTAGTATAGCGAGGGAAGCTTTCTTT
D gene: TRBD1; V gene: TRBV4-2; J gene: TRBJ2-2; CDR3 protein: CASSQEGTGGPGELFF; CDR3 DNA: TGTGCCAGCAGCCAAGAAGGGACAGGGGGCCCCGGGGAGCTGTTTTTT
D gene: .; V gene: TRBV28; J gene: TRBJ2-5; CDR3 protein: CASAAGETQYF; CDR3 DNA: TGTGCCAGTGCCGCGGGAGAGACCCAGTACTTC
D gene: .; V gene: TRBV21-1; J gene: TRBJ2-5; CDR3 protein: CASSSLAGGQETQYF; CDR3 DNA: TGTGCCAGCAGCAGTCTAGCGGGTGGACAAGAGACCCAGTACTTC
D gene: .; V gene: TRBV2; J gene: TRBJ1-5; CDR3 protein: CASREGFANRPQHF; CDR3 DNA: TGTGCCAGCAGGGAGGGTTTTGCCAATCGGCCCCAGCATTTT
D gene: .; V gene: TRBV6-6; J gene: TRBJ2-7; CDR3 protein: CASSYSTPSNEQYF; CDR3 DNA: TGTGCCAGCAGTTACTCGACACCTTCGAACGAGCAGTACTTC
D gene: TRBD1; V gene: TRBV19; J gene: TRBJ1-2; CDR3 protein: CATKGFEWDSYGYTF; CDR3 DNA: TGTGCCACCAAGGGTTTCGAGTGGGACAGTTATGGCTACACCTTC
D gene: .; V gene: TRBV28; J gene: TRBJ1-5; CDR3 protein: CASDLAYNQPQHF; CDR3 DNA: TGTGCCAGCGACTTAGCTTACAATCAGCCCCAGCATTTT
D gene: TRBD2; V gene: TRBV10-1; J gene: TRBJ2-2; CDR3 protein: CASSESVGGPGELFF; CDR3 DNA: TGCGCCAGCAGTGAGTCTGTGGGAGGGCCCGGGGAGCTGTTTTTT
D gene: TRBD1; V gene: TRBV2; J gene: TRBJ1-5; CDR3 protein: CASSEYRGNQPQHF; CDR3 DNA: TGTGCCAGCAGTGAATACAGGGGAAATCAGCCCCAGCATTTT
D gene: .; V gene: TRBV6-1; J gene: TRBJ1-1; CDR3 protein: CASLKWTANTEAFF; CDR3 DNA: TGTGCCAGCCTAAAATGGACAGCGAACACTGAAGCTTTCTTT
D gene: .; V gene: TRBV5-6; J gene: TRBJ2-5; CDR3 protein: CASSLVQGGGTQYF; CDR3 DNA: TGTGCCAGCAGCTTGGTACAGGGCGGAGGGACCCAGTACTTC